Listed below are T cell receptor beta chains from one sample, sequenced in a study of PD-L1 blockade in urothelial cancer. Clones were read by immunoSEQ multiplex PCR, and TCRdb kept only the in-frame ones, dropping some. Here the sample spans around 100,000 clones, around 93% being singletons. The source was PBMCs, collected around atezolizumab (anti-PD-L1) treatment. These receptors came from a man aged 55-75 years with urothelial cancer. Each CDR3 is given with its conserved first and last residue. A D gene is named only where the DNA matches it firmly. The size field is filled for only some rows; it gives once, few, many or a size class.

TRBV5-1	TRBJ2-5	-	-	CASTDRYQETQYF	TGCGCCAGCACCGACAGGTATCAAGAGACCCAGTACTTC
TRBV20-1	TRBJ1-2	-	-	CSEKTPYGYTF	TGCAGTGAAAAGACACCCTATGGCTACACCTTC
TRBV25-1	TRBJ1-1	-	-	CASSYRANTEAFF	TGTGCCAGCAGTTACAGGGCGAACACTGAAGCTTTCTTT
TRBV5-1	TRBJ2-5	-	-	CASSLGTQGRETQYF	TGCGCCAGCAGCTTGGGAACGCAGGGGCGAGAGACCCAGTACTTC
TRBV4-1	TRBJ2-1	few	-	CASSQGTGIYNEQFF	TGCGCCAGCAGCCAAGGCACAGGGATCTACAATGAGCAGTTCTTC
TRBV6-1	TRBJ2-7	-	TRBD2	CASRPLAGSSYEQYF	TGTGCCAGCAGACCACTAGCGGGGTCCTCCTACGAGCAGTACTTC
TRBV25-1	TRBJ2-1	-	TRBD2	CASSEGGIGYNEQFF	TGTGCCAGCAGTGAGGGGGGGATAGGCTACAATGAGCAGTTCTTC
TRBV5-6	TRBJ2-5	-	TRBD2	CASSVIAGGPQTQYF	TGTGCCAGCAGCGTTATAGCGGGGGGGCCTCAGACCCAGTACTTC
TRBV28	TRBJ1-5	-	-	CASGESGGRQPQHF	TGTGCCAGCGGAGAATCGGGGGGTCGACAGCCCCAGCATTTT
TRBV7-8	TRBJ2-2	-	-	CASSFSSHGELFF	TGTGCCAGCAGCTTTAGCAGCCACGGGGAGCTGTTTTTT
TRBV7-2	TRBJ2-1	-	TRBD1	CASSLAYSRGSNEQFF	TGTGCCAGCAGCTTAGCGTATTCCAGGGGGAGCAATGAGCAGTTCTTC
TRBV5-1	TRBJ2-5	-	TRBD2	CASSLALRTSRVQETQYF	TGCGCCAGCAGCCTGGCCCTTAGGACTAGTCGGGTGCAAGAGACCCAGTACTTC
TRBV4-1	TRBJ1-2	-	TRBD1	CASSLRPGQGNHYGYTF	TGCGCCAGCAGCCTAAGGCCGGGACAGGGTAACCACTATGGCTACACCTTC
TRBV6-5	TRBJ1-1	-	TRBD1	CASSSRTGRTEAFF	TGTGCCAGCAGTTCGCGGACAGGGCGCACTGAAGCTTTCTTT
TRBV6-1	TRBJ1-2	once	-	CASSEAWGDYGYTF	TGTGCCAGCAGTGAAGCTTGGGGGGACTATGGCTACACCTTC
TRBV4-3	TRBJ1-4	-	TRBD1	CASSQDIGRGLLELFF	TGCGCCAGCAGCCAAGATATTGGCAGGGGGTTGTTAGAACTGTTTTTT
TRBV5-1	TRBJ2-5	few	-	CASSFPGRTETQYF	TGCGCCAGCAGCTTTCCCGGGAGAACGGAGACCCAGTACTTC
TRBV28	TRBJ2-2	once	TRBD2	CAARAGSNTGELFF	TGTGCCGCTCGAGCGGGATCGAACACCGGGGAGCTGTTTTTT
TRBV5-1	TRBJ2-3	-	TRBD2	CASSYIAGGDTQYF	TGCGCCAGCAGCTACATAGCGGGGGGTGATACGCAGTATTTT
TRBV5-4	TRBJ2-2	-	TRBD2	CASSLGAGGVTGELFF	TGTGCCAGCAGCTTGGGAGCGGGGGGAGTCACCGGGGAGCTGTTTTTT
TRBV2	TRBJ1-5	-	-	CASRGGRGLRQPQHF	TGTGCCAGCAGGGGGGGGAGGGGATTAAGGCAGCCCCAGCATTTT
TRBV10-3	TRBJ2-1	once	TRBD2	CAIASGRELGANEQFF	TGTGCCATCGCTAGTGGGCGGGAGTTAGGGGCCAATGAGCAGTTCTTC
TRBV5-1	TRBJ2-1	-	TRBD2	CASSLSGRKPYNEQFF	TGCGCCAGCAGCTTAAGCGGGAGAAAGCCCTACAATGAGCAGTTCTTC
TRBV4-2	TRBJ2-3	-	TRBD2	CASSHGTSGGVGDTQYF	TGTGCCAGCAGCCATGGGACTAGCGGGGGGGTTGGAGATACGCAGTATTTT
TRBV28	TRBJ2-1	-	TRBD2	CASSSSIAGVNEQFF	TGTGCCAGCAGTTCCTCAATAGCGGGAGTAAATGAGCAGTTCTTC
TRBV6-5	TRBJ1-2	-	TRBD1	CASSREGQGRYGYTF	TGTGCCAGCAGTCGAGAGGGACAGGGGAGATACGGCTACACCTTC
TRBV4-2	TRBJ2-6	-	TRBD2	CASSQEQAAAGVSGANVLTF	TGTGCCAGCAGCCAAGAGCAGGCAGCAGCGGGAGTGTCCGGGGCCAACGTCCTGACTTTC
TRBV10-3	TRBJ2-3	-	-	CAISESGGWRVPAGTDTQYF	TGTGCCATCAGTGAGTCCGGCGGTTGGCGGGTCCCGGCGGGCACAGATACGCAGTATTTT
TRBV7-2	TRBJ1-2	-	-	CASSFGSYSYGYTF	TGTGCCAGCAGCTTCGGGAGCTATAGCTATGGCTACACCTTC
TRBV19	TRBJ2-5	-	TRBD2	CASSRRTSGETQYF	TGTGCCAGTAGTAGGCGGACTAGCGGGGAGACCCAGTACTTC
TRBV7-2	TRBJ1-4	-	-	CASSLAGAFDEKLFF	TGTGCCAGCAGCTTAGCGGGGGCGTTCGATGAAAAACTGTTTTTT
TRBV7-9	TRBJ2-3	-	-	CASSSGSTDTQYF	TGTGCCAGCAGCTCAGGAAGCACAGATACGCAGTATTTT
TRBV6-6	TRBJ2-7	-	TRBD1	CASSYDRVKLAYF	TGTGCCAGCAGTTACGACAGGGTGAAGTTGGCGTACTTC
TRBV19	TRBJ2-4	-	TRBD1	CASSIGQGQNIQYF	TGTGCCAGTAGTATTGGACAGGGCCAAAACATTCAGTACTTC
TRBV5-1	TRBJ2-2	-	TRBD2	CASSLALSGRAMNTGELFF	TGCGCCAGCAGCTTGGCGCTTAGCGGGAGGGCCATGAACACCGGGGAGCTGTTTTTT
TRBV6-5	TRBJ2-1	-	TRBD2	CASTSSGRAYNEQFF	TGTGCCAGCACCTCTAGCGGGAGGGCATACAATGAGCAGTTCTTC
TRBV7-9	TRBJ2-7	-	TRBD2	CASNRGTPGLGGYEQYF	TGTGCCAGCAACCGCGGGACACCGGGACTAGGAGGGTACGAGCAGTACTTC
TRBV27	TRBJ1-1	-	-	CASSAPPGQSTEAFF	TGTGCCAGCAGTGCCCCTCCGGGACAAAGCACTGAAGCTTTCTTT
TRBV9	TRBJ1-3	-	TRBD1	CASSGDRGPSGNTIYF	TGTGCCAGCAGCGGGGACAGGGGGCCGTCTGGAAACACCATATATTTT
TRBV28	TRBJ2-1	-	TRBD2	CASRGTIAYNEQFF	TGTGCCAGCAGGGGGACTATCGCCTACAATGAGCAGTTCTTC
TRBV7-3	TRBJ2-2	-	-	CASSAQGSYTGELFF	TGTGCCAGCAGCGCCCAGGGGTCCTACACCGGGGAGCTGTTTTTT
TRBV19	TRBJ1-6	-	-	CASMEDVSSYNSPLHF	TGTGCCAGTATGGAGGACGTAAGCTCCTATAATTCACCCCTCCACTTT
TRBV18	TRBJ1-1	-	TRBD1	CASSPQGGETEAFF	TGTGCCAGCTCACCACAAGGGGGCGAGACTGAAGCTTTCTTT
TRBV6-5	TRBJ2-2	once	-	CASRATGGRTGELFF	TGTGCCAGCAGGGCCACCGGGGGGCGGACCGGGGAGCTGTTTTTT
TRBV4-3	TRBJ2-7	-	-	CASSQEIVVRGYEQYF	TGCGCCAGCAGCCAAGAAATCGTGGTACGGGGTTACGAGCAGTACTTC
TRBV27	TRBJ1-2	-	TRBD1	CASSLATGGNYGYTF	TGTGCCAGCAGTTTGGCGACAGGGGGTAACTATGGCTACACCTTC
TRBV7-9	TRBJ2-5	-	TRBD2	CASSFSGGAETQYF	TGTGCCAGCAGCTTTAGCGGGGGGGCAGAGACCCAGTACTTC
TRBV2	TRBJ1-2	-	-	CASSDYGNYGYTF	TGTGCCAGCAGTGATTACGGGAACTATGGCTACACCTTC
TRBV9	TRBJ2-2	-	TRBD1	CASSKDRAGTGELFF	TGTGCCAGCAGCAAGGACAGGGCGGGTACCGGGGAGCTGTTTTTT
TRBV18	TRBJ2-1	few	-	CASSMTGDNEQFF	TGTGCCAGCTCTATGACCGGAGACAATGAGCAGTTCTTC
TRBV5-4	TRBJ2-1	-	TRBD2	CASSHKRGGQNNEQFF	TGTGCCAGCAGCCACAAGCGGGGGGGCCAGAACAATGAGCAGTTCTTC
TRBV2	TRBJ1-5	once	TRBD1	CASSGDSGNQPQHF	TGTGCCAGCAGTGGGGACAGTGGCAATCAGCCCCAGCATTTT
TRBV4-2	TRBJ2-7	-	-	CASSQDLSSGYEQYF	TGTGCCAGCAGCCAAGATCTGAGTAGCGGCTACGAGCAGTACTTC
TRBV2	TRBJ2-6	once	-	CASSPGRGGANVLTF	TGTGCCAGCAGTCCCGGCCGGGGGGGGGCCAACGTCCTGACTTTC
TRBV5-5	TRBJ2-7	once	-	CASSLRDTAWDEQYF	TGTGCCAGCAGCTTACGGGACACAGCATGGGACGAGCAGTACTTC